Shown below are 23 T cell receptor beta chains from a single sample sequenced in a study of blood T cells in healthy people across ages. Primed by a sample-barcoded 5' primer and a J-beta primer mix, a second PCR proceeded for roughly 7 to 11 cycles. TCRdb redid the calling of the 5' RACE reads with MiXCR, one entry per CDR3 protein. Here the sample spans roughly 900,000 distinct CDR3 sequences, 29% being singletons. The source material was blood. Source of these receptors: a woman of 80 years or more in good health.

At least ten counts were recorded for this clonotype. The genes are TRBV20-1 and TRBJ2-5; D perhaps matches TRBD2 (6 bases). The V gene's germline CDR1 is DFQATT and CDR2 SNEGSKA (reference sequence). V lost 5 bases to trimming and J lost 5 bases, with 15 bases between them. This CDR3 is 13 amino acids long. In DNA form, the CDR3 reads TGCAGTGCTTACCGGGACTTCGGCGAGACCCAGTACTTC. Its translation: CSAYRDFGETQYF.

This clonotype was seen at least ten times. This chain connects TRBV12-3 or TRBV12-4 to TRBJ1-2; 7 positions match TRBD1. Germline trimming cut 8 bases from V and 4 bases from J; bases unmatched to any gene: 7. CDR3 size: 13 residues. The CDR3 DNA is TGTGCCAGCGGAACGGACAGGCTCTATGGCTACACCTTC. Encoded protein: CASGTDRLYGYTF.

The V gene is TRBV30, the J gene TRBJ2-7; no reliable D call. This CDR3 has 16 amino acids. Between the trimmed V and J ends, which lost 3 bases and 0 bases, there was a span of 18 bases. CDR1 is GTSNPN and CDR2 is SVGIG in the germline V gene (reference sequence). The CDR3 reads CAWSLSRTPNSYEQYF. The CDR3 nucleotides read TGTGCCTGGAGCCTGAGCCGCACGCCGAACTCCTACGAGCAGTACTTC.

At least ten counts were recorded for this clonotype. This chain joins TRBV7-2 and TRBJ2-7; D might be TRBD2 (6 bases). Germline CDR1 reads SGHTA; CDR2 reads FQGNSA. This CDR3 region has 13 residues. V lost 5 bases to trimming and J lost 5 bases, with 13 bases between them. Here the CDR3 DNA reads TGTGCCAGCAGCGCCAAGACTAGACACGAGCAGTACTTC. It yields the protein CASSAKTRHEQYF.

Of note for this clonotype: This may arise from a read error, as a much more abundant clone is one base away. The V gene is TRBV5-1, the J gene TRBJ2-5; D unresolved. Germline-derived CDR1 and CDR2 are SGHRS and YFSETQ. This CDR3 region has 13 residues. V was trimmed by 6 bases and J by 11 bases, leaving 20 bases between them. The CDR3 DNA sequence: TGCGCCAGCACCCAGTTAGGGTCCCGTGAGCAGTACTTC. This codes for CASTQLGSREQYF.

The chain employs TRBV7-2 and TRBJ1-2; D is unclear. V dropped 5 bases and J dropped 8 bases, with 12 bases sitting between them. Looked up from germline, CDR1 is SGHTA and CDR2 is FQGNSA. The CDR3 is made up of 12 amino acids. CDR3 sequence reads: CASSPTGEGYTF. For the CDR3, the DNA is TGTGCCAGCAGCCCAACCGGGGAGGGCTACACCTTC.

The chain is built from TRBV4-2 and TRBJ2-1; D is perhaps TRBD2 (5 bases). Germline CDR1 is LGHNA and CDR2 is YNFKEQ. The CDR3 extends over 16 amino acids. The germline V and J ends were trimmed by 0 bases and 4 bases, with 13 bases remaining between them. CDR3 amino acids: CASSQEGAVAYNEQFF. The CDR3 DNA reads TGTGCCAGCAGCCAAGAAGGAGCGGTTGCATACAATGAGCAGTTCTTC.

In its sample, this clonotype was seen a few times. The chain is built from TRBV7-2 and TRBJ2-3; a possible D gene is TRBD1 (6 bases). The germline V gene encodes CDR1 SGHTA and CDR2 FQGNSA. With 1 base removed from V and 0 bases from J, the gap between germline ends came to 11 bases. The CDR3 totals 16 residues. The CDR3 sequence: CASSLGVGHSTDTQYF. The CDR3 DNA reads TGTGCCAGCAGCTTAGGGGTGGGACATAGCACAGATACGCAGTATTTT.

This clonotype was counted a few times. The genes are TRBV3-1 and TRBJ2-3, with D hard to call. The CDR3 is 12 amino acids. The ends were cut back, 3 bases at V and 9 bases at J, with 10 bases in the middle. Germline lookup yields CDR1 LGHDT and CDR2 YNNKEL (reference sequence). DNA of the CDR3: TGTGCCAGCAGCCAGTCAAGCCCCACGCAGTATTTT. It encodes CASSQSSPTQYF.

This clonotype came up a few times. Being one base from a much bigger clone, this may be a read error. The chain links TRBV7-2 to TRBJ1-2; 11 nucleotides agree with TRBD1. Unmatched junction bases numbered 6, after V lost 5 bases and J lost 4 bases. CDR3 length: 15 residues. CDR1 and CDR2 (germline): SGHTA, FQGNSA. CDR3 nucleotides: TGTGCCAGCAGCGTGGGACAGGGGGACCGCTATGGCTACACCTTC. Residues: CASSVGQGDRYGYTF.

The chain joins TRBV7-9 to TRBJ2-2; D remains ambiguous. Germline CDR1 reads SEHNR; CDR2 reads FQNEAQ (reference sequence). The CDR3 consists of 15 residues. Trimming pared 5 bases from V and 5 bases from J, leaving 15 bases between. The CDR3 bases are TGTGCCAGCAGCCCTTACCTGGGCCGGACCGGGGAGCTGTTTTTT. Translated, it gives CASSPYLGRTGELFF.

At least ten counts were recorded for this clonotype. The chain links TRBV20-1 to TRBJ2-3, with 10 nucleotides matching TRBD2. The germline CDR1 and CDR2 sequences are DFQATT and SNEGSKA (reference sequence). The CDR3 has 16 amino acids. The V segment lost 0 bases and the J segment 6 bases; nucleotides outside the gene matches: 9. The CDR3 region is CSARDRERGGRDTQYF. The CDR3 DNA reads TGCAGTGCTAGAGATAGAGAGCGGGGGGGCCGTGATACGCAGTATTTT.

In the case of this clonotype: This clone may be a read error of a much larger clone one base away. V gene TRBV6-2 or TRBV6-3 combines with J gene TRBJ2-5; TRBD2 might be the D (5 bases). The CDR3 contains 16 residues. V lost 6 bases to trimming and J lost 1 base, with 18 bases between them. The germline V gene has CDR1 MNHEY and CDR2 SVGEGT. The CDR3 nucleotides are TGTGCCAGCAGACCCGAACCGAGGGCTCTCCAAGAGACCCAGTACTTC. It specifies CASRPEPRALQETQYF.

The table lists this clonotype with many counts. The chain recombines TRBV21-1 with TRBJ2-5; whether TRBD1, the table's D call, matches the DNA was not checked. TRBV21-1 is annotated as a pseudogene. The CDR3 has 16 residues. The CDR3 sequence is CASSKERGRGGETQYF. The CDR3 nucleotides are TGTGCCAGCAGCAAAGAACGGGGGAGAGGGGGAGAGACCCAGTACTTC.

This clonotype was seen repeatedly, ten times or more. The chain recombines TRBV5-1 with TRBJ2-7; maybe TRBD1 (6 bases). Germline CDR1 and CDR2: SGHRS and YFSETQ. Trimming removed 2 bases at V and 1 base at J, with 13 bases between. This CDR3 has 15 amino acids. CDR3 residues: CASSFGRGESYEQYF. The CDR3 DNA is TGCGCCAGCAGCTTCGGCAGGGGCGAATCCTACGAGCAGTACTTC.

This chain connects TRBV6-6 to TRBJ2-7, with D tentatively TRBD1 (6 bases). V was trimmed by 6 bases and J by 2 bases, leaving 14 bases between them. This CDR3 spans 14 amino acids. Germline V gene lookup returns CDR1 MNHNY and CDR2 SVGAGI (reference sequence). CDR3 sequence (DNA): TGTGCCAGCAGCAGAATGGACAGCCCCTACGAGCAGTACTTC. This gives the protein CASSRMDSPYEQYF.

V usage is TRBV12-5 and J usage is TRBJ2-7; a weak D match, TRBD2 (5 bases). The V end was cut by 8 bases, the J end by 2 bases, with 19 bases between. This CDR3 region has 15 residues. Germline CDR1 is LGHNT and CDR2 is FRNRAP. The CDR3 nucleotides read TGTGCTAGTAGGGCTAGCAGCTCCTCCGCCTACGAGCAGTACTTC. This codes for CASRASSSSAYEQYF.

This clonotype was recorded many times. The chain joins TRBV11-2 to TRBJ2-1, with 11 bases fitting TRBD2. The CDR3 contains 14 residues. Germline V gene sequence: CDR1 SGHAT, CDR2 FQNNGV. V lost 10 bases and J lost 8; bases outside the gene matches: 10. The CDR3 DNA sequence: TGTGCCACATCTCTAGCGGGGGGCAACTATGAGCAGTTCTTC. Protein: CATSLAGGNYEQFF.

The chain uses TRBV7-8 and TRBJ2-2; 8 bases are a match to TRBD2. The CDR3 spans 16 residues. CDR1 is SGHVS, CDR2 FQNEAQ, per germline. The junction had 10 bases not matched to a gene; V was cut back by 6 bases and J by 4 bases. The CDR3 spells CASSIGAGGLTGELFF. The CDR3 region has the DNA TGTGCCAGCAGTATTGGGGCGGGGGGCCTCACCGGGGAGCTGTTTTTT.

This clonotype was found many times. V usage is TRBV10-1 and J usage is TRBJ2-7; D call uncertain. The germline V and J ends were trimmed by 0 bases and 2 bases, with 8 bases remaining between them. The germline CDR1 and CDR2 sequences are WNHNN and SYGVQD (reference sequence). The CDR3 spans 14 residues. This chain's CDR3 is CASSESGSTYEQYF. As DNA, the CDR3 is TGCGCCAGCAGTGAGTCTGGTAGCACCTACGAGCAGTACTTC.

J is TRBJ2-5 and V is TRBV2; D possibly corresponds to TRBD2 (7 bases). Germline lookup yields CDR1 SNHLY and CDR2 FYNNEI. The CDR3 length is 15 residues. The germline V and J ends were trimmed by 4 bases and 1 base, with 13 bases remaining between them. DNA for the CDR3: TGTGCCAGCAGTGTCGTGGGGGGGCGCCAAGAGACCCAGTACTTC. This encodes CASSVVGGRQETQYF.

This rearrangement joins TRBV7-2 to TRBJ2-1; the D gene is possibly TRBD2 (5 bases). Germline values: CDR1 SGHTA, CDR2 FQGNSA. The CDR3 has 15 amino acids. Trimming shortened V by 1 base and J by 15 bases, and 22 bases separated the two germline ends. CDR3 in DNA: TGTGCCAGCAGCTTAGGAGACGCTAGAGGTGTGGGGAGGTTCTTC. Residues: CASSLGDARGVGRFF.

This chain connects TRBV6-2 or TRBV6-3 to TRBJ2-7; D is uncertain. CDR3 length equals 15 residues. Germline V gives CDR1 MNHEY, CDR2 SVGEGT. The germline V and J ends were trimmed by 3 bases and 6 bases, with 18 bases remaining between them. The CDR3 DNA sequence: TGTGCCAGCAGTTATCGTTCTCTACTGGCCGGCGAGCAGTACTTC. Amino acid sequence: CASSYRSLLAGEQYF.